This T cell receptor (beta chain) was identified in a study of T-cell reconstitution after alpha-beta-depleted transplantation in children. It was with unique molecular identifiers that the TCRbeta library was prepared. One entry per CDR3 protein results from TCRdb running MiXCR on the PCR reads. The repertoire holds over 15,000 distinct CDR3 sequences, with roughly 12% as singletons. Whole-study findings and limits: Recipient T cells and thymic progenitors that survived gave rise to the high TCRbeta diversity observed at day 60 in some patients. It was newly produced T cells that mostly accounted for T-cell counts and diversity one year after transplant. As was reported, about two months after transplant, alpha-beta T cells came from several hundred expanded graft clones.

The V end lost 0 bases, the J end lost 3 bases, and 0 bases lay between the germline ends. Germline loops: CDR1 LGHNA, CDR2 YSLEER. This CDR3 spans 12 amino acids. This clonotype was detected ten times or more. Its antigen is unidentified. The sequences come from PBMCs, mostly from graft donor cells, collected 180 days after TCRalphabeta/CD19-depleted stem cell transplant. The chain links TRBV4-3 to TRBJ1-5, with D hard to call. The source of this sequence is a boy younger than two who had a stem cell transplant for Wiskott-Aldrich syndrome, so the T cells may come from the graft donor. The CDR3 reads CASSQDNQPQHF. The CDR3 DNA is TGCGCCAGCAGCCAAGACAATCAGCCCCAGCATTTT.